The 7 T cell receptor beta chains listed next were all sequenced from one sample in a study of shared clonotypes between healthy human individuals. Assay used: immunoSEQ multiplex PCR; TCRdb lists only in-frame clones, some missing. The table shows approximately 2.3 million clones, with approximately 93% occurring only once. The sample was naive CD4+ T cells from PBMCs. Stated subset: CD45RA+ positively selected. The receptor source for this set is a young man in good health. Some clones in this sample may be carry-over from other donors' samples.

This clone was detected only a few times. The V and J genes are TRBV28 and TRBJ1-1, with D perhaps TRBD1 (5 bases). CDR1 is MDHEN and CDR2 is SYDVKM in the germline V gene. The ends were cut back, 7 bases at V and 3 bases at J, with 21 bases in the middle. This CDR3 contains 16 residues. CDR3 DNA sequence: TGTGCCAGCACCCTGCCAGGGTTCAAGGTCCACACTGAAGCTTTCTTT. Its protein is CASTLPGFKVHTEAFF.

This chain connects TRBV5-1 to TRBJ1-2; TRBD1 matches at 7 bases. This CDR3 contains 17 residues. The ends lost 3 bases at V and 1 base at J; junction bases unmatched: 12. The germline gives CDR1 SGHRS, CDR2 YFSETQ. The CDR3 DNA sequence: TGCGCCAGCAGCTCCGGGACAGACAATCACTATAACTATGGCTACACCTTC. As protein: CASSSGTDNHYNYGYTF.

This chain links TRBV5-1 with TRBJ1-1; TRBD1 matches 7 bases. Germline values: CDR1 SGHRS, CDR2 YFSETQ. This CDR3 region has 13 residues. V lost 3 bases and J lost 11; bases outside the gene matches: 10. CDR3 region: CASSSWDSGGAFF. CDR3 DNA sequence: TGCGCCAGCAGCTCCTGGGACAGCGGAGGGGCTTTCTTT.

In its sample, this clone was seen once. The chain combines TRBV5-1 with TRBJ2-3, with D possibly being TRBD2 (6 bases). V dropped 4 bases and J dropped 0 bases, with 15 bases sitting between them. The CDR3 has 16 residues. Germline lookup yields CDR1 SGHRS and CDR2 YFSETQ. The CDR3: CASSMGLESSTDTQYF. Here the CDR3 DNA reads TGCGCCAGCAGCATGGGACTCGAGTCGAGCACAGATACGCAGTATTTT.

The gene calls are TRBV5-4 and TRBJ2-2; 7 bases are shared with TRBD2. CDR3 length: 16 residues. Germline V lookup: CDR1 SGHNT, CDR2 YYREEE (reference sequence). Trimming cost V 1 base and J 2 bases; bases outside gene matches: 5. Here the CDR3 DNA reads TGTGCCAGCAGCTTGCCAAGCGGGACCAACACCGGGGAGCTGTTTTTT. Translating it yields CASSLPSGTNTGELFF. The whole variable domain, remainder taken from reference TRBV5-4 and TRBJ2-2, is ETGVTQSPTHLIKTRGQQVTLRCSSQSGHNTVSWYQQALGQGPQFIFQYYREEENGRGNFPPRFSGLQFPNYSSELNVNALELDDSALYLCASSLPSGTNTGELFFGEGSRLTVL.

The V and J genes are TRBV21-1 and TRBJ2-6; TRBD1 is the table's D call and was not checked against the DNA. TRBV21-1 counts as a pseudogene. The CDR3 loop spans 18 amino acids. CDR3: CASSSPGTGVSGANVLTF. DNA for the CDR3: TGTGCCAGCAGCAGTCCCGGGACAGGGGTCTCTGGGGCCAACGTCCTGACTTTC.

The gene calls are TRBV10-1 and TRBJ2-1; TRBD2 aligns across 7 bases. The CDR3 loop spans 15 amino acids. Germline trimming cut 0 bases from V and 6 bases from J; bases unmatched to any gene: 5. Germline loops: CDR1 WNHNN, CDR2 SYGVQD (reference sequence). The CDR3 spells CASSESRGGVNEQFF. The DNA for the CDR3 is TGCGCCAGCAGTGAGTCCCGTGGGGGGGTCAATGAGCAGTTCTTC.